A single sample is the source of the 20 T cell receptor beta chains below, sequenced in a study of blood T cell repertoires in COVID-19. Repertoires were generated with immunoSEQ multiplex PCR, while TCRdb's copy carries only in-frame clones and drops some. The sample shows hundreds of thousands of clones, around 81% of them seen only once. Sequences were obtained from peripheral blood. Every receptor here comes from a woman older than 75 with COVID-19, enrolled during active disease.

The chain links TRBV5-1 to TRBJ1-5, with TRBD1 as a possible D gene (5 bases). Per germline, CDR1 SGHRS and CDR2 YFSETQ. The CDR3 spans 15 residues. V lost 0 bases, J lost 4 bases, and 11 bases lay in between. CDR3 nucleotides: TGCGCCAGCAGCTTGGAGGCAGGGAAAAATCAGCCCCAGCATTTT. As protein: CASSLEAGKNQPQHF.

The V call is TRBV5-1, the J call TRBJ2-7; perhaps TRBD1 as D (6 bases). Trimming left V 0 bases short and J 3 bases short, with 10 bases between. This CDR3 has 14 amino acids. Germline V gene lookup returns CDR1 SGHRS and CDR2 YFSETQ. The CDR3 DNA is TGCGCCAGCAGCTTGGGGACAGTGAGCTACGAGCAGTACTTC. Amino acid sequence: CASSLGTVSYEQYF.

This clone appeared a few times. V and J are TRBV30 and TRBJ1-2; D remains unclear. The CDR3 runs to 12 residues. The germline CDR1 and CDR2 sequences are GTSNPN and SVGIG (reference sequence). Trimming left V 1 base short and J 4 bases short, with 7 bases between. Here the CDR3 DNA reads TGTGCCTGGAGTGGGCAGGTCTATGGCTACACCTTC. Encoded protein: CAWSGQVYGYTF.

The chain has TRBV19 and TRBJ2-7; 10 nucleotides agree with TRBD2. CDR3 length equals 15 residues. CDR1 is LNHDA and CDR2 is SQIVND in the germline V gene (reference sequence). The V and J ends lost 4 bases and 4 bases, in that order; junction bases with no gene match: 7. CDR3 bases: TGTGCCAGTAGTACCCACCGAGCGGGAGGGTACGAGCAGTACTTC. Translated: CASSTHRAGGYEQYF.

This clone has more than one count but fewer than ten. The genes are TRBV6-5 and TRBJ2-2; 8 nucleotides align to TRBD2. The germline V gene has CDR1 MNHEY and CDR2 SVGAGI. The length of the CDR3 is 14 residues. J was trimmed by 7 bases and V by 0 bases; bases with no gene match: 1. CDR3 loop: CASSYSRGVGELFF. CDR3 coding DNA: TGTGCCAGCAGTTACTCGCGGGGGGTCGGGGAGCTGTTTTTT.

This clone was recorded once. This chain links TRBV6-6 with TRBJ1-1; D unresolved. CDR3 size: 14 residues. CDR1 and CDR2 from the germline V gene are MNHNY and SVGAGI (reference sequence). Trimming removed 2 bases from V and 0 bases from J, with 7 bases in between. DNA of the CDR3: TGTGCCAGCAGTTACACGAACATGAACACTGAAGCTTTCTTT. It translates to CASSYTNMNTEAFF.

The chain recombines TRBV6-5 with TRBJ1-3; D may be TRBD1 (6 bases). Trimming cost V 5 bases and J 3 bases, with 11 bases left between them. CDR3 length: 14 residues. Germline V CDR1 and CDR2: MNHEY, SVGAGI. CDR3 amino acids: CASSRGQSGNTIYF. CDR3 nucleotides: TGTGCCAGCAGTCGAGGACAGAGTGGAAACACCATATATTTT.

This chain links TRBV7-9 with TRBJ1-1, with no clear D. The germline V gene encodes CDR1 SEHNR and CDR2 FQNEAQ (reference sequence). V was shortened by 1 base and J by 3 bases, with 9 bases between the two germline ends. The CDR3 loop spans 14 amino acids. The CDR3: CASSLEIGHTEAFF. CDR3 in DNA: TGTGCCAGCAGCTTAGAGATCGGTCACACTGAAGCTTTCTTT.

The rearrangement links TRBV3-1 (or the pseudogene TRBV3-2) to TRBJ1-3, with D unclear. CDR1 and CDR2 (germline): LGHDT, YNNKEL (reference sequence). V was pared by 6 bases and J by 0 bases, with 6 bases between. This CDR3 is 13 amino acids long. Here the CDR3 reads CASRASSGNTIYF. Here the CDR3 DNA reads TGTGCCAGCAGAGCTAGCTCTGGAAACACCATATATTTT.

The V call is TRBV18, the J call TRBJ1-1; weak D call: TRBD1 (6 bases). The V gene lost 1 base and the J gene lost 3 bases, with 9 bases spanning the gap. The CDR3 length is 14 residues. Germline V gene sequence: CDR1 KGHSH, CDR2 LQKENI. The DNA for the CDR3 is TGTGCCAGCTCACCACTGAACAGGGACACTGAAGCTTTCTTT. Translated, it gives CASSPLNRDTEAFF.

The gene calls are TRBV7-2 and TRBJ2-5, with TRBD2 identical over 10 bases. In germline, CDR1 is SGHTA, CDR2 FQGNSA. The CDR3 is 18 residues long. The V segment lost 2 bases and the J segment 2 bases; nucleotides outside the gene matches: 11. For the CDR3, the DNA is TGTGCCAGCAGCTTATTCAGGCGGGCTAGCGGGAGTCAAGAGACCCAGTACTTC. This sequence encodes CASSLFRRASGSQETQYF.

This clone was detected a few times. V usage is TRBV6-2 or TRBV6-3 and J usage is TRBJ1-5; TRBD1 matches 8 bases. Unmatched junction bases numbered 8, after V lost 2 bases and J lost 11 bases. Germline values: CDR1 MNHEY, CDR2 SVGEGT. There are 14 residues in the CDR3. CDR3 coding DNA: TGTGCCAGCAGTTACCCAAGTGGACAGGGCTCCCAGCATTTT. It specifies CASSYPSGQGSQHF.

The chain is built from TRBV18 and TRBJ2-6; D not resolved. This CDR3 has 15 residues. Trimming left V 5 bases short and J 3 bases short, with 11 bases between. Germline CDR1 and CDR2: KGHSH and LQKENI. CDR3 amino acids: CASSSRGNGANVLTF. DNA for the CDR3: TGTGCCAGCTCATCTAGAGGTAATGGGGCCAACGTCCTGACTTTC.

This sequence joins TRBV11-2 and TRBJ2-7; TRBD2 matches 9 bases. The CDR3 is 15 amino acids. From germline, CDR1 is SGHAT and CDR2 FQNNGV. V dropped 6 bases and J dropped 4; count of bases not matched to a gene: 10. CDR3 in DNA: TGTGCCAGCAGTTCCCGGCGGGGGGGCAATTACGAGCAGTACTTC. This encodes CASSSRRGGNYEQYF.

This chain links TRBV14 with TRBJ1-2; D is unclear. V was cut by 2 bases and J by 7 bases, with 17 bases left in between. Germline-derived CDR1 and CDR2 are SGHDN and FVKESK. This CDR3 region has 15 residues. The DNA for the CDR3 is TGTGCCAGCAGCCAATCCTCGGTTGGTCGAAGTGGCTACACCTTC. This gives the protein CASSQSSVGRSGYTF. Based on the CDR3 plus reference TRBV14 and TRBJ1-2, the full variable domain is EAGVTQFPSHSVIEKGQTVTLRCDPISGHDNLYWYRRVMGKEIKFLLHFVKESKQDESGMPNNRFLAERTGGTYSTLKVQPAELEDSGVYFCASSQSSVGRSGYTFGSGTRLTVV.

J is TRBJ2-1 and V is TRBV7-2; TRBD2 aligns across 11 bases. CDR1 is SGHTA, CDR2 FQGNSA, per germline. V lost 0 bases, J lost 5 bases, and 6 bases stayed unmatched. This CDR3 is 17 amino acids long. CDR3 amino acids: CASSLASGGVVDNEQFF. The CDR3, as DNA: TGTGCCAGCAGCTTAGCTAGCGGGGGGGTTGTGGACAATGAGCAGTTCTTC. The whole variable domain, filled in from reference TRBV7-2 and TRBJ2-1, reads GAGVSQSPSNKVTEKGKDVELRCDPISGHTALYWYRQSLGQGLEFLIYFQGNSAPDKSGLPSDRFSAERTGGSVSTLTIQRTQQEDSAVYLCASSLASGGVVDNEQFFGPGTRLTVL.

The CDR3 region is CASSSLTGAVNEQFF. The CDR3 nucleotides read TGTGCCAGCAGCTCCCTCACGGGAGCAGTCAATGAGCAGTTCTTC. The J gene is TRBJ2-1, the V gene TRBV11-2; possibly TRBD2 for D (6 bases). Germline V gives CDR1 SGHAT, CDR2 FQNNGV. There are 15 residues in the CDR3. The germline V and J ends were trimmed by 4 bases and 6 bases, with 16 bases remaining between them. Looking up the rest from reference TRBV11-2 and TRBJ2-1 gives the full variable domain: EAGVAQSPRYKIIEKRQSVAFWCNPISGHATLYWYQQILGQGPKLLIQFQNNGVVDDSQLPKDRFSAERLKGVDSTLKIQPAKLEDSAVYLCASSSLTGAVNEQFFGPGTRLTVL.

Only a few counts were recorded for this clone. The V call is TRBV28, the J call TRBJ1-1; 7 bases agree with TRBD1. J lost 9 bases, V lost 5 bases, and 6 bases had no gene match. The CDR3 is made up of 12 amino acids. The germline gives CDR1 MDHEN, CDR2 SYDVKM. CDR3 sequence: CASSQPQGKAFF. In nucleotides, the CDR3 is TGTGCCAGCAGTCAGCCACAGGGGAAAGCTTTCTTT.

The chain uses TRBV18 and TRBJ1-1; D unresolved. The V end lost 2 bases, the J end lost 4 bases, and 14 bases lay between the germline ends. The CDR3 runs 15 residues. The germline V gene encodes CDR1 KGHSH and CDR2 LQKENI. DNA for the CDR3: TGTGCCAGCTCACCAACCCTCGGGAGTGGCACTGAAGCTTTCTTT. It codes for CASSPTLGSGTEAFF. The full variable domain, in which reference TRBV18 and TRBJ1-1 provide the parts outside the CDR3, is NAGVMQNPRHLVRRRGQEARLRCSPMKGHSHVYWYRQLPEEGLKFMVYLQKENIIDESGMPKERFSAEFPKEGPSILRIQQVVRGDSAAYFCASSPTLGSGTEAFFGQGTRLTVV.

As to this clone: This specimen includes other DNA sequences encoding the same CDR3. V and J are TRBV14 and TRBJ2-5; TRBD2 matches at 11 bases. The CDR3 runs to 17 residues. CDR1 is SGHDN, CDR2 FVKESK, per germline. V dropped 4 bases and J dropped 3; count of bases not matched to a gene: 10. CDR3 amino acids: CASSPDYSLAGEETQYF. CDR3 coding DNA: TGTGCCAGCAGCCCTGACTATTCACTAGCGGGAGAAGAGACCCAGTACTTC.